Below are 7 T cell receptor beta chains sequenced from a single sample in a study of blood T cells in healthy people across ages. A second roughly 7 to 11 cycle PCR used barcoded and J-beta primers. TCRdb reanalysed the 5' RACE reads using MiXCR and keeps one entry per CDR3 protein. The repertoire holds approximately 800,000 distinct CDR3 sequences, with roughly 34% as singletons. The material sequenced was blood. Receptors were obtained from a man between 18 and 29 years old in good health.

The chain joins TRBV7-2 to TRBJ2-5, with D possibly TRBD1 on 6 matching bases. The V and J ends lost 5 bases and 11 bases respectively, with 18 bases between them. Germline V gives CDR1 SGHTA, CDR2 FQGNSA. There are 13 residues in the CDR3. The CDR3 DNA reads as TGTGCCAGCAGCGTAGTCGGGGACAATGAGCAGTACTTC. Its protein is CASSVVGDNEQYF.

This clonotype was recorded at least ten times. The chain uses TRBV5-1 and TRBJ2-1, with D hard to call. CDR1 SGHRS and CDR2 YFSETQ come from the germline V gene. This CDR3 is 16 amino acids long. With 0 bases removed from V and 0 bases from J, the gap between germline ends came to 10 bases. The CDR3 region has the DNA TGCGCCAGCAGCTTGGTTGGTAGCAGCTCCTACAATGAGCAGTTCTTC. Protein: CASSLVGSSSYNEQFF.

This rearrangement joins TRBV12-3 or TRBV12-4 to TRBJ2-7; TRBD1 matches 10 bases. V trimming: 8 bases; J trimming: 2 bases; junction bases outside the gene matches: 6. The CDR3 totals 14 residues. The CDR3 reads CASGGQGGTYEQYF. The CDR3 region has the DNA TGTGCCAGCGGTGGACAGGGGGGGACCTACGAGCAGTACTTC.

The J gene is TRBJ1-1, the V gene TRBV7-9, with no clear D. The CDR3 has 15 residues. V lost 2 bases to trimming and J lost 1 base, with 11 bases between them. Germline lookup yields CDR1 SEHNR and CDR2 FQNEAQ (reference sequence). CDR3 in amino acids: CASSLFFVGNTEAFF. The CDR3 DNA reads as TGTGCCAGCAGCTTATTTTTCGTAGGGAACACTGAAGCTTTCTTT.

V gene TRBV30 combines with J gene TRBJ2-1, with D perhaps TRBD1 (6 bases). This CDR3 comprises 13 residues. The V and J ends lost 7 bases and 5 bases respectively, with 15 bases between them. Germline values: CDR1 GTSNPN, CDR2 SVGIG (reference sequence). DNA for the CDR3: TGTGCCTCAACAGGGAAAACCCACAATGAGCAGTTCTTC. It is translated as CASTGKTHNEQFF.

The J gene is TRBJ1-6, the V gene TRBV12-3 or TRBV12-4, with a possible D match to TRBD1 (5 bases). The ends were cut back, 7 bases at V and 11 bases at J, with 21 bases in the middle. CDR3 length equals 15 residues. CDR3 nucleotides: TGTGCCAGCAACTGTGGTCCCGGGGGTAGGGCACCCCTCCACTTT. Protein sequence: CASNCGPGGRAPLHF.

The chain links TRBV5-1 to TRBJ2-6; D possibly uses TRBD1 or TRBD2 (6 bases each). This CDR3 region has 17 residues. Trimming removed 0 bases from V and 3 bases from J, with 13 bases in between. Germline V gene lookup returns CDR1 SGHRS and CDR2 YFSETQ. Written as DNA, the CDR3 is TGCGCCAGCAGCTTGGTCGGCGGGACAAGTGGGGCCAACGTCCTGACTTTC. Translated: CASSLVGGTSGANVLTF.